Many counts were recorded for the clone carrying this TCR beta chain. Its specificity is not known. The sample belongs to a study of breast tumors, draining lymph nodes, adjacent tissues. General study findings and limits: The lymph node origin of tumor T cells was framed as consistent with a hypothesis, not demonstrated. Compared with lymph nodes, tumors were less diverse; compared with nontumor tissue, more.

TCRdb processed the multiplex PCR reads anew with MiXCR; each CDR3 protein has one entry. The table lists about 230,000 distinct CDR3 sequences, 32% of them singletons, with more than 1.3% in the top ten. Samples came from axillary lymph nodes draining the breast cancer. J was trimmed by 4 bases and V by 1 base; bases with no gene match: 8. This CDR3 is built from 16 residues. Looked up from germline, CDR1 is MGHRA and CDR2 is YSYEKL. V usage is TRBV4-1 and J usage is TRBJ2-7, with 9 bases that match TRBD1. The specimen sequenced was axillary lymph node tissue. This TCR came from a female donor with breast cancer. Some clones in this sample may be carry-over from other donors' samples. The CDR3: CASSQGTGGAAYEQYF. DNA of the CDR3: TGCGCCAGCAGCCAAGGAACAGGGGGCGCAGCGTACGAGCAGTACTTC.